The clone carrying this T cell receptor (beta chain) was observed at least ten times. Its antigen is not known. This specimen comes from a study of blood T cells in healthy people across ages. Combining a sample-barcoded 5' primer with a J-beta primer mix, a second PCR ran for about 7 to 11 cycles. With 12 random nucleotides, a template-switch adaptor tagged each individual cDNA molecule. Via MiXCR, TCRdb re-called the 5' RACE reads, giving one row per CDR3 protein. The sample consists of approximately 810,000 distinct CDR3 sequences, less than 35% of them appearing once. This CDR3 spans 14 amino acids. J was trimmed by 5 bases and V by 7 bases; bases with no gene match: 10. Study-wide results and caveats: Older age coincided with a roughly linear decline in TCR beta diversity per million T cells. The lack of PBMC sorting stopped any conclusive naive versus antigen-experienced comparison.

This clonotype was obtained from a woman of 80 years or more in good health. The genes are TRBV12-3 or TRBV12-4 and TRBJ2-5; 7 positions agree with TRBD2. The sample comprised blood. CDR3 bases: TGTGCCAGCACCCCGAGCGGGGTCCGGGAGACCCAGTACTTC. Protein product: CASTPSGVRETQYF.